One and the same sample provided the 11 T cell receptor beta chains below, sequenced in a study of blood T cells in healthy people across ages. Sample-barcoded 5' priming and a J-beta primer mix drove a second PCR of roughly 6 to 12 cycles. Via MiXCR, TCRdb re-called the 5' RACE reads, giving one row per CDR3 protein. The data contain 1 million to 1.2 million distinct CDR3 sequences, under 40% of them singletons. Material for sequencing was blood. All receptors come from a young man in good health.

This clonotype was observed a single time. The chain joins TRBV5-1 to TRBJ2-1, with a weak D call TRBD2 (6 bases). The length of the CDR3 is 15 residues. The ends were cut back, 4 bases at V and 0 bases at J, with 11 bases in the middle. From germline, CDR1 is SGHRS and CDR2 YFSETQ. CDR3 amino acids: CASSTGDRSYNEQFF. The CDR3 region has the DNA TGCGCCAGCAGCACGGGGGACCGCTCCTACAATGAGCAGTTCTTC.

This clonotype was observed a single time. The chain combines TRBV6-5 with TRBJ2-7; 7 bases are shared with TRBD1. The germline V gene has CDR1 MNHEY and CDR2 SVGAGI. The V segment lost 5 bases and the J segment 2 bases; nucleotides outside the gene matches: 3. The CDR3 runs to 13 residues. The CDR3 region has the DNA TGTGCCAGCAGTGACACAGGGGCCTACGAGCAGTACTTC. Protein sequence: CASSDTGAYEQYF.

CDR3 region: CSARDGGGGNTEAFF. The CDR3 region has the DNA TGCAGTGCTAGAGATGGGGGCGGGGGAAACACTGAAGCTTTCTTT. The chain carries TRBV20-1 and TRBJ1-1; D is perhaps TRBD1 (6 bases). This CDR3 region has 15 residues. Germline loops: CDR1 DFQATT, CDR2 SNEGSKA (reference sequence). The V and J ends lost 0 bases and 2 bases respectively, with 13 bases between them.

The chain employs TRBV21-1 and TRBJ1-5; TRBD1 is taken as the D call from the table, unchecked against the DNA. TRBV21-1 is assigned pseudogene status. This CDR3 spans 16 amino acids. The chain's CDR3 is CASSKAGSPRDQPQHF. In nucleotides, the CDR3 is TGTGCCAGCAGCAAAGCGGGCTCCCCACGGGATCAGCCCCAGCATTTT.

The chain combines TRBV20-1 with TRBJ2-7, with D perhaps matching TRBD2 (6 bases). CDR3 size: 14 residues. From germline, CDR1 is DFQATT and CDR2 SNEGSKA (reference sequence). The ends were cut back, 5 bases at V and 7 bases at J, with 21 bases in the middle. The CDR3 nucleotides are TGCAGTGCTCCCAGCAAACTGGGGGGTACGGAGCAGTACTTC. Translated: CSAPSKLGGTEQYF.

The chain has TRBV10-3 and TRBJ2-2, with unresolved D. Germline CDR1 ENHRY, CDR2 SYGVKD. This CDR3 is built from 13 residues. The V end lost 3 bases, the J end lost 5 bases, and 7 bases lay between the germline ends. In DNA, the CDR3 is TGTGCCATCAGTGAAAGGGAAACCGGGGAGCTGTTTTTT. This encodes CAISERETGELFF.

This chain joins TRBV7-9 and TRBJ2-1; no firm D call. Trimming took 5 bases from V and 14 from J, leaving 13 bases between them. The CDR3 covers 11 residues. Per germline, CDR1 SEHNR and CDR2 FQNEAQ (reference sequence). CDR3 DNA sequence: TGTGCCAGCAGCCCCCTGGGCGTGAAGTTCTTC. Residues: CASSPLGVKFF. Full variable domain (remainder filled in from reference TRBV7-9 and TRBJ2-1): DTGVSQNPRHKITKRGQNVTFRCDPISEHNRLYWYRQTLGQGPEFLTYFQNEAQLEKSRLLSDRFSAERPKGSFSTLEIQRTEQGDSAMYLCASSPLGVKFFGPGTRLTVL.

This clonotype showed up just a few times. The CDR3 DNA follows: TGTGCCAGCAGTTTAGATGGGAGAGAGACCCAGTACTTC. This encodes CASSLDGRETQYF. The chain links TRBV12-3 or TRBV12-4 to TRBJ2-5; the D gene is possibly TRBD2 (5 bases). With 1 base removed from V and 4 bases from J, the gap between germline ends came to 7 bases. This CDR3 is built from 13 residues.

This clonotype was detected once. This chain's CDR3 is CASSLVRTRAIEQYF. The CDR3 DNA reads TGTGCCAGCAGCTTAGTTCGGACTCGCGCTATTGAGCAGTACTTC. V gene TRBV7-9 combines with J gene TRBJ2-7; possible D gene TRBD2, 5 bases. Deletions cut 1 base from V and 7 bases from J, with 17 bases between. The germline V gene encodes CDR1 SEHNR and CDR2 FQNEAQ (reference sequence). The CDR3 runs to 15 residues. The variable domain in full, completed from reference TRBV7-9 and TRBJ2-7, reads DTGVSQNPRHKITKRGQNVTFRCDPISEHNRLYWYRQTLGQGPEFLTYFQNEAQLEKSRLLSDRFSAERPKGSFSTLEIQRTEQGDSAMYLCASSLVRTRAIEQYFGPGTRLTVT.

A word on this clonotype: One end of the junction fails to match germline, which may point to a read error. The chain recombines TRBV15 with TRBJ2-4; TRBD2 matches 7 bases. The CDR3 runs to 14 residues. Germline V lookup: CDR1 LNHNV, CDR2 YYDKDF (reference sequence). CDR3 nucleotide sequence: TGCGCCACCTCAGGCACGGGGGGAGAAAACATTCAGTACTTC. Amino acid sequence: CATSGTGGENIQYF.

This clonotype was detected a few times. CDR3 sequence: CASSLGGLGDTEAFF. CDR3 nucleotide sequence: TGTGCCAGCAGCTTAGGGGGGCTCGGGGACACTGAAGCTTTCTTT. This chain connects TRBV7-9 to TRBJ1-1; possibly TRBD1 for D (6 bases). Germline CDR1 and CDR2: SEHNR and FQNEAQ (reference sequence). The CDR3 loop spans 15 amino acids. Trimming removed 1 base at V and 3 bases at J, with 12 bases between.